These 27 T cell receptor beta chains were sequenced from one sample in a study of Graves' ophthalmopathy and Graves' hyperthyroidism. The sequenced template was RNA, covering the TCR beta CDR3 region. HTBI primers served in a first-round RT-PCR, which a second-round multiplex PCR followed. TCRdb re-analysed the multiplex PCR reads in MiXCR, keeping a single row per CDR3 protein. The sample has around 1.1 million distinct CDR3 sequences; about 35% are singletons. Material: peripheral blood or thyroid tissue (not recorded which). The receptor source for this set is an adult man with Graves' hyperthyroidism.

CDR3 sequence: CASSRDSVTGEQYF. CDR3 in DNA: TGTGCCAGCAGCCGAGATAGCGTTACGGGCGAGCAGTACTTC. V and J are TRBV7-8 and TRBJ2-7, with D possibly being TRBD2 (5 bases). Germline CDR1 SGHVS, CDR2 FQNEAQ. The V gene lost 5 bases and the J gene lost 6 bases, with 17 bases spanning the gap. The CDR3 contains 14 residues.

This sequence joins TRBV12-3 or TRBV12-4 and TRBJ1-5; D is uncertain. This CDR3 spans 15 amino acids. The ends were cut back, 5 bases at V and 4 bases at J, with 15 bases in the middle. CDR3 sequence: CASSITGPLNQPQHF. DNA of the CDR3: TGTGCCAGCAGTATTACGGGCCCATTAAATCAGCCCCAGCATTTT.

In this sample, this clonotype turned up many times. This sequence joins TRBV7-8 and TRBJ2-5; 12 nucleotides agree with TRBD2. Germline CDR1 SGHVS, CDR2 FQNEAQ. V lost 5 bases to trimming and J lost 4 bases; unmatched junction nucleotides: 20. The CDR3 spans 20 residues. CDR3 coding DNA: TGTGCCAGCAGCACCCGAGGACAGGGATCGACTAGCGGGAGAGGAGAGACCCAGTACTTC. It is translated as CASSTRGQGSTSGRGETQYF.

This clonotype occurred many times. V and J are TRBV2 and TRBJ2-5; D may correspond to TRBD1 or TRBD2 (5 bases each). CDR3 length: 15 residues. CDR1 and CDR2 (germline): SNHLY, FYNNEI. V gave up 5 bases and J gave up 5 bases, with 18 bases separating them. The chain's CDR3 is CASSQETVGDETQYF. The CDR3 DNA is TGTGCCAGCAGTCAAGAGACGGTGGGGGACGAGACCCAGTACTTC.

V gene TRBV9 combines with J gene TRBJ1-5; unclear D gene. Trimming took off 4 bases at V and 4 bases at J, with 15 bases between the two ends. The CDR3 sequence is 15 residues long. CDR1 is SGDLS and CDR2 is YYNGEE in the germline V gene. CDR3 sequence (DNA): TGTGCCAGCAGCCCCGACGGGGTGTTTAATCAGCCCCAGCATTTT. Its protein is CASSPDGVFNQPQHF.

The chain recombines TRBV25-1 with TRBJ2-3; 7 nucleotides match TRBD2. Per the germline V gene, CDR1 is MGHDK and CDR2 is SYGVNS. CDR3 length: 16 residues. Trimming removed 0 bases from V and 0 bases from J; junction bases left unmatched: 3. CDR3 protein: CASSEYPGGSTDTQYF. The CDR3 DNA reads as TGTGCCAGCAGTGAATATCCGGGAGGCAGCACAGATACGCAGTATTTT.

The J gene is TRBJ2-7, the V gene TRBV6-5; 10 bases line up with TRBD2. TRBJ2-1 matches the DNA end more closely, so the J call is doubtful. The germline CDR1 and CDR2 sequences are MNHEY and SVGAGI. The CDR3 is 14 residues long. The CDR3 protein is CASSYASGGFEQFF. The CDR3 DNA sequence: TGTGCCAGCAGTTACGCTAGCGGGGGTTTTGAGCAGTTCTTC.

This chain links TRBV15 with TRBJ1-2, with D perhaps matching TRBD1 (6 bases). CDR3 length: 15 residues. Germline assignment: CDR1 LNHNV and CDR2 YYDKDF (reference sequence). V lost 3 bases and J lost 4, with 15 bases in between. CDR3 DNA sequence: TGTGCCACCAGCAGCTCTGACAGGAATCGCTATGGCTACACCTTC. Protein product: CATSSSDRNRYGYTF.

V and J are TRBV12-3 or TRBV12-4 and TRBJ1-5, with D possibly TRBD1 on 6 matching bases. V lost 5 bases to trimming and J lost 11 bases, with 19 bases between them. The length of the CDR3 is 14 residues. CDR3 nucleotide sequence: TGTGCCAGCAGTGGGTACAGGGCCCAAGAGACCCAGCATTTT. This encodes CASSGYRAQETQHF.

This CDR3 is CASSGWGQPTLAGELFF. DNA of the CDR3: TGTGCCAGCAGTGGGTGGGGACAGCCTACTTTAGCCGGGGAGCTGTTTTTT. The chain joins TRBV2 to TRBJ2-2; the match to TRBD1 covers 7 bases. CDR3 size: 17 residues. Germline CDR1 and CDR2: SNHLY and FYNNEI. Losses at the gene ends were 4 bases for V and 6 bases for J; bases not matched to a gene: 14.

This clonotype occurred many times. This rearrangement joins TRBV19 to TRBJ2-5, with TRBD2 identical over 7 bases. With V trimmed by 4 bases and J by 5 bases, 4 bases remained unmatched. CDR3 length: 13 amino acids. Germline assignment: CDR1 LNHDA and CDR2 SQIVND (reference sequence). The CDR3 nucleotides are TGTGCCAGTAGTAGCGGGAGACGGGAGACCCAGTACTTC. Protein: CASSSGRRETQYF.

The chain couples TRBV7-9 to TRBJ2-5; 9 bases fit TRBD1. This CDR3 has 14 residues. V shed 6 bases and J 6 bases; nucleotides not matched to a gene: 8. Germline CDR1 is SEHNR and CDR2 is FQNEAQ (reference sequence). CDR3 coding DNA: TGTGCCAGCAGACCCGGGACAGGGTGGCAGACCCAGTACTTC. This translates into CASRPGTGWQTQYF.

This chain connects TRBV7-8 to TRBJ1-1; D possibly corresponds to TRBD1 (5 bases). CDR3 length: 11 residues. Germline CDR1 SGHVS, CDR2 FQNEAQ. Trimming removed 5 bases at V and 7 bases at J, with 8 bases between. Written as DNA, the CDR3 is TGTGCCAGCAGCGCACAGGATGAAGCTTTCTTT. Translated: CASSAQDEAFF.

This clonotype was observed a few times. The chain has TRBV11-3 and TRBJ2-2; possible D gene TRBD1, 5 bases. CDR3 length: 17 residues. V shed 8 bases and J shed 6 bases, with 25 bases lying between them. Germline V gene sequence: CDR1 SGHNT, CDR2 YENEEA. CDR3 sequence: CASHEGVHRLGPGELFF. CDR3 coding DNA: TGTGCCAGCCATGAAGGGGTACACCGCTTGGGGCCCGGGGAGCTGTTTTTT.

This clonotype was recorded at least ten times. This chain connects TRBV11-2 to TRBJ2-5, with a weak D call TRBD1 (6 bases). V was pared by 6 bases and J by 5 bases, with 13 bases between. Germline V gene data show CDR1 as SGHAT and CDR2 as FQNNGV. This CDR3 has 13 amino acids. The CDR3 DNA follows: TGTGCCAGCAGGTTACAGGGAACGGAGACCCAGTACTTC. It codes for CASRLQGTETQYF. Full variable domain (missing parts from reference TRBV11-2 and TRBJ2-5): EAGVAQSPRYKIIEKRQSVAFWCNPISGHATLYWYQQILGQGPKLLIQFQNNGVVDDSQLPKDRFSAERLKGVDSTLKIQPAKLEDSAVYLCASRLQGTETQYFGPGTRLLVL.

J is TRBJ1-5 and V is TRBV2, with 7 bases that match TRBD1. The V gene's germline CDR1 is SNHLY and CDR2 FYNNEI. CDR3 size: 14 residues. V gave up 6 bases and J gave up 6 bases; unmatched junction bases: 8. CDR3 DNA: TGTGCCAGCAGCCGAGGACAGGTTTCTCAGCCCCAGCATTTT. Translation gives CASSRGQVSQPQHF.

This clonotype was counted at least ten times. CDR3: CATSGIKGTGGHGYTF. The CDR3 DNA is TGTGCCACCAGCGGGATAAAAGGGACAGGGGGTCATGGCTACACCTTC. V and J are TRBV2 and TRBJ1-2, with 11 bases matching TRBD1. CDR3 length equals 16 residues. Losses at the gene ends were 10 bases for V and 6 bases for J; bases not matched to a gene: 16. Per germline, CDR1 SNHLY and CDR2 FYNNEI.

Details on this clonotype: A much more abundant neighbour one base away suggests this may be a read error. The V call is TRBV25-1, the J call TRBJ2-5, with TRBD1 matching 9 bases. The trim removed 8 bases at V and 5 bases at J, leaving 18 bases unmatched. The length of the CDR3 is 17 residues. Germline V gives CDR1 MGHDK, CDR2 SYGVNS. CDR3 residues: CASGSGTGSIMMETQYF. CDR3 nucleotides: TGTGCCAGCGGCTCAGGGACAGGGTCGATTATGATGGAGACCCAGTACTTC.

The CDR3 is CSLAPGATNEKLFF. The CDR3 DNA reads TGCAGCTTAGCCCCAGGCGCAACTAATGAAAAACTGTTTTTT. This chain links TRBV29-1 with TRBJ1-4; D not certain. The CDR3 consists of 14 residues. Germline lookup yields CDR1 SQVTM and CDR2 ANQGSEA. Trimming took off 8 bases at V and 0 bases at J, with 13 bases between the two ends.

The chain has TRBV10-3 and TRBJ2-5, with D hard to call. The V and J ends lost 10 bases and 1 base respectively, with 13 bases between them. Per germline, CDR1 ENHRY and CDR2 SYGVKD. The CDR3 spans 13 residues. The CDR3 sequence: CASRLDGQETQYF. The CDR3 DNA is TGTGCCAGCAGGTTAGATGGCCAAGAGACCCAGTACTTC.

This rearrangement joins TRBV7-2 to TRBJ2-3; 11 bases fit TRBD2. Looked up from germline, CDR1 is SGHTA and CDR2 is FQGNSA. V lost 5 bases, J lost 8 bases, and 12 bases stayed unmatched. The CDR3 loop spans 16 amino acids. The CDR3 sequence: CASSHTSGGYGGTQYF. CDR3 DNA sequence: TGTGCCAGCAGCCACACTAGCGGGGGCTACGGAGGTACGCAGTATTTT.

With regard to this clonotype: With a much larger clone just one base away, this may be a read error. V is TRBV20-1 and J is TRBJ2-5, with D perhaps given as TRBD1 or TRBD2 (5 bases each). Germline assignment: CDR1 DFQATT and CDR2 SNEGSKA (reference sequence). This CDR3 is built from 12 residues. CDR3 sequence reads: CNARGLQETQYF. Here the CDR3 DNA reads TGCAATGCTCGGGGCCTACAAGAGACCCAGTACTTC.

Only a few counts were recorded for this clonotype. This chain links TRBV5-5 with TRBJ1-1; TRBD1 agrees at 8 bases. The CDR3 covers 12 residues. The junction had 3 bases not matched to a gene; V was cut back by 5 bases and J by 6 bases. Germline CDR1 reads SGHKS; CDR2 reads YYEKEE (reference sequence). The CDR3 sequence is CASRIQGAEAFF. The CDR3 DNA reads TGTGCCAGCAGAATACAGGGGGCTGAAGCTTTCTTT.

The chain couples TRBV25-1 to TRBJ1-2; D is perhaps TRBD1 (5 bases). V was trimmed by 1 base and J by 4 bases, leaving 7 bases between them. Germline CDR1 is MGHDK and CDR2 is SYGVNS. The CDR3 loop spans 13 amino acids. CDR3 sequence: CASSELRGYGYTF. In nucleotides, the CDR3 is TGTGCCAGCAGTGAATTGAGGGGCTATGGCTACACCTTC.

This clonotype was recorded at least ten times. This chain connects TRBV25-1 to TRBJ1-5, with D maybe TRBD1 (6 bases). Per the germline V gene, CDR1 is MGHDK and CDR2 is SYGVNS. Trimming pared 1 base from V and 4 bases from J, leaving 17 bases between. The CDR3 sequence is 17 residues long. CDR3 sequence reads: CASSELGGTGNNQPQHF. In DNA, the CDR3 is TGTGCCAGCAGTGAATTAGGGGGGACGGGTAATAATCAGCCCCAGCATTTT.

This clonotype came up once. A clone one base away is much larger, so this may be a read error. The chain joins TRBV20-1 to TRBJ2-5; either TRBD1 or TRBD2 may fit D (5 bases each). V lost 3 bases, J lost 7 bases, and 9 bases lay in between. CDR1 and CDR2 from the germline V gene are DFQATT and SNEGSKA (reference sequence). The CDR3 runs to 11 residues. CDR3 DNA: TGCAGTGCTAGCCGGGGCCGGACCCAGTACTTC. Translation gives CSASRGRTQYF.

This clonotype showed up just once. At one of its ends the junction is not consistent with the germline gene, which may arise from a read error. The chain uses TRBV5-1 and TRBJ1-5, with unresolved D. There are 15 residues in the CDR3. Per germline, CDR1 SGHRS and CDR2 YFSETQ. The CDR3 is CASSLTPMGNQPQHF. The CDR3 DNA reads as TGTGCCAGCAGCCTAACCCCTATGGGCAATCAGCCCCAGCATTTT.